This entry describes one T cell receptor beta chain. Its antigen is not identified. This record comes from a study of shared clonotypes between healthy human individuals. Turning to the study itself: Donor composition was a couple of women and a few men, aged 18 to 49. Findings and caveats of the study: The study found about 5% of naive CD4 clonotypes shared across a few donors.

TCRdb's table, derived via immunoSEQ multiplex PCR, lists solely in-frame clones and lacks some. Here the sample spans about 1 million clones, about 80% being singletons. The germline gives CDR1 GTSNPN, CDR2 SVGIG (reference sequence). The V and J ends lost 3 bases and 4 bases, in that order; junction bases with no gene match: 0. The CDR3 is made up of 13 amino acids. The J gene is TRBJ1-5, the V gene TRBV30, with 10 positions matching TRBD1. This TCR derives from a man aged 18 to 29 in good health. Sequencing used memory CD4+ T cells sorted from blood. Described subset: CD45RA-negative fraction. CDR3 in amino acids: CAWRGQGNQPQHF. The CDR3 DNA reads as TGTGCCTGGAGGGGACAGGGGAATCAGCCCCAGCATTTT.